This is a list of T cell receptor beta chains from one sample in a study of tumor-infiltrating lymphocytes in primary liver carcinoma. Each CDR3 protein is one row after TCRdb ran MiXCR on the multiplex PCR reads. The sample contains about 97,000 distinct CDR3 sequences, about 62% of which appear only once. Sequenced material: liver tumor tissue from sampling region 2. These receptors came from a woman aged 60-75 years with primary liver carcinoma and hepatitis B virus infection. CDR3s include the opening cysteine and the closing phenylalanine or tryptophan. Fields, in order: clone size, J gene, D gene, V gene, CDR3 DNA, CDR3 protein. A D gene is named only where the DNA matches it firmly. Clone sizes are given selectively: once, few, many, or a class where the clone is expanded.

clone_size: -; j_call: TRBJ2-7; d_call: -; v_call: TRBV11-3; cdr3_nt: TGTACCAGCAGCTTCTCCCCCCGGGGCGGCTACGACCAGTACTTC; cdr3_aa: CTSSFSPRGGYDQYF
clone_size: many; j_call: TRBJ2-2; d_call: -; v_call: TRBV5-1; cdr3_nt: TGCGCCAGCAGCTTGGAGACCGGGACATCCACCGGGGAGCTGTTTTTT; cdr3_aa: CASSLETGTSTGELFF
clone_size: many; j_call: TRBJ2-1; d_call: TRBD2; v_call: TRBV5-4; cdr3_nt: TGTGCCAGCAGCCGGACACTAGCGGGTAACGTGAATGAGCAGTTCTTC; cdr3_aa: CASSRTLAGNVNEQFF
clone_size: -; j_call: TRBJ2-1; d_call: TRBD2; v_call: TRBV11-3; cdr3_nt: TGTGCAAGCAGCTTAGGCGGGAGCATTAATGAGCACTTCTTC; cdr3_aa: CASSLGGSINEHFF
clone_size: -; j_call: TRBJ2-3; d_call: -; v_call: TRBV5-1; cdr3_nt: TGCGCCAGCAGCTCAGTCCGGGGCTCCACAGATACGCGGTATTTT; cdr3_aa: CASSSVRGSTDTRYF
clone_size: -; j_call: TRBJ1-2; d_call: -; v_call: TRBV4-1; cdr3_nt: TGCGCCAGCAGCCAAGATATCAGGAGAGGCTACAGCTTC; cdr3_aa: CASSQDIRRGYSF
clone_size: few; j_call: TRBJ1-2; d_call: -; v_call: TRBV18; cdr3_nt: TGTGCCAGCTCACCACAGGCAGGCGGTTATGGCTACACCTTC; cdr3_aa: CASSPQAGGYGYTF
clone_size: once; j_call: TRBJ2-3; d_call: -; v_call: TRBV6-5; cdr3_nt: TGTGCCAGCAGTCACTCCGGGGGAGTCCTAACGGCAGATAGGCAGTATTTT; cdr3_aa: CASSHSGGVLTADRQYF
clone_size: -; j_call: TRBJ2-5; d_call: TRBD1; v_call: TRBV20-1; cdr3_nt: TGCAGTCCGACCCCTGAACCCAGGGGGCCGGAGACCCAGTACTTC; cdr3_aa: CSPTPEPRGPETQYF
clone_size: -; j_call: TRBJ2-5; d_call: -; v_call: TRBV20-1; cdr3_nt: TGCAGTGCCCCGGGACAGCGGGTGGGAGAGACCCAGTACTTC; cdr3_aa: CSAPGQRVGETQYF
clone_size: -; j_call: TRBJ2-5; d_call: -; v_call: TRBV4-1; cdr3_nt: TGCACCAGCAGCCTGGGGGGACATGGACGCGAGACCCAGTACTTC; cdr3_aa: CTSSLGGHGRETQYF
clone_size: -; j_call: TRBJ2-1; d_call: TRBD1; v_call: TRBV4-1; cdr3_nt: TGCGCCAGCAGCCAAGCAGACAGGGGGCGGAATGAGAAGTCCTTC; cdr3_aa: CASSQADRGRNEKSF
clone_size: -; j_call: TRBJ2-7; d_call: -; v_call: TRBV28; cdr3_nt: TGTGCCAGCAGACAATCGGCCCGCACCTATGGGCAGTACTTC; cdr3_aa: CASRQSARTYGQYF
clone_size: few; j_call: TRBJ2-7; d_call: -; v_call: TRBV11-1; cdr3_nt: TGTGCCAGCAGCTGGGGCGGGACGAGGAGCCAGGAGCAGTACTTC; cdr3_aa: CASSWGGTRSQEQYF
clone_size: -; j_call: TRBJ2-1; d_call: -; v_call: TRBV4-2; cdr3_nt: TGTGCCAGCAGCCAAGCGGTAGGGAGTTACAATGAGCAGTTCTTT; cdr3_aa: CASSQAVGSYNEQFF
clone_size: few; j_call: TRBJ2-1; d_call: -; v_call: TRBV18; cdr3_nt: TGTGCCAGCTCACAGACAATCGGGTCCTACAATGAGCAGTTCTTC; cdr3_aa: CASSQTIGSYNEQFF
clone_size: few; j_call: TRBJ2-5; d_call: TRBD2; v_call: TRBV11-2; cdr3_nt: TGTGCCAGCAGCCCGGACGCGGGACTAGTCGTCCGAGAGACCCAGTACTTC; cdr3_aa: CASSPDAGLVVRETQYF
clone_size: -; j_call: TRBJ2-2; d_call: TRBD2; v_call: TRBV7-8; cdr3_nt: TGTGCCAGCAGCTTACGGGGGGACTCCAACAGCGTGGAGCTGTTTTTT; cdr3_aa: CASSLRGDSNSVELFF
clone_size: many; j_call: TRBJ1-4; d_call: -; v_call: TRBV28; cdr3_nt: TGTGCCAGCAGCCCTAGGTCTGAAAAACTGTTTTTT; cdr3_aa: CASSPRSEKLFF
clone_size: many; j_call: TRBJ1-4; d_call: -; v_call: TRBV6-1; cdr3_nt: TGTGCCAGCAGTGACTACCATGGCATGTTTTTT; cdr3_aa: CASSDYHGMFF
clone_size: -; j_call: TRBJ2-3; d_call: -; v_call: TRBV15; cdr3_nt: TGTGCCACCAGCAGTCTTAGGAGAGATACGCAGTATTTT; cdr3_aa: CATSSLRRDTQYF
clone_size: few; j_call: TRBJ2-7; d_call: -; v_call: TRBV10-3; cdr3_nt: TGTGCCGTCAGCCGGGAGGGGACAGGGTCCTACGAGCAGTACTTC; cdr3_aa: CAVSREGTGSYEQYF
clone_size: few; j_call: TRBJ1-5; d_call: -; v_call: TRBV28; cdr3_nt: TGTGCCAGCAGCCGGGGAGGGGGGTTGCCTAGCAATCAGCCCCAGCATTTT; cdr3_aa: CASSRGGGLPSNQPQHF
clone_size: -; j_call: TRBJ1-2; d_call: -; v_call: TRBV6-5; cdr3_nt: TGTGGCAGCAGGCCGGGGGGATCTGGCTACACTTTC; cdr3_aa: CGSRPGGSGYTF
clone_size: -; j_call: TRBJ1-1; d_call: -; v_call: TRBV28; cdr3_nt: TGTGCCAGCAGTTCTCCCATGCTGGCTGAAGCTTTCTTT; cdr3_aa: CASSSPMLAEAFF
clone_size: many; j_call: TRBJ1-4; d_call: -; v_call: TRBV6-5; cdr3_nt: TGTGCCAGCAGTTTCCGCGATAAACTGTTTTTT; cdr3_aa: CASSFRDKLFF
clone_size: -; j_call: TRBJ1-1; d_call: -; v_call: TRBV28; cdr3_nt: TGTACCAGGAGTTTAAGCGCTGAAGCTTTCTTT; cdr3_aa: CTRSLSAEAFF
clone_size: -; j_call: TRBJ2-7; d_call: -; v_call: TRBV11-2; cdr3_nt: TGTACCGGCGGCTTAGGGTACAGGAGCTTACACGAGCAGTACTTC; cdr3_aa: CTGGLGYRSLHEQYF
clone_size: -; j_call: TRBJ2-4; d_call: TRBD2; v_call: TRBV6-2/TRBV6-3; cdr3_nt: TGTACCAGCAGTTCGGGGACTAACGGGATAGGTAAAAACATTCAGTACTTC; cdr3_aa: CTSSSGTNGIGKNIQYF
clone_size: -; j_call: TRBJ1-2; d_call: -; v_call: TRBV20-1; cdr3_nt: TGCAGTGCTAGAGGAAGGGCCCAGGGCGTTACTAACTATGGCTACACCTTC; cdr3_aa: CSARGRAQGVTNYGYTF
clone_size: -; j_call: TRBJ2-3; d_call: TRBD2; v_call: TRBV11-3; cdr3_nt: TGTGCCAGCTGCTCCAGGACTAGCATAGATACGCAGTATTTT; cdr3_aa: CASCSRTSIDTQYF
clone_size: -; j_call: TRBJ2-7; d_call: -; v_call: TRBV5-1; cdr3_nt: TGCGCCAGCAGCTTGATCGCCACTACGCGCGAGCAGTACTTC; cdr3_aa: CASSLIATTREQYF
clone_size: many; j_call: TRBJ2-1; d_call: TRBD1; v_call: TRBV28; cdr3_nt: TGTGCCAGCAGTCCCCCTGACAGGGGACATAACAATGAGCAGTTCTTC; cdr3_aa: CASSPPDRGHNNEQFF
clone_size: many; j_call: TRBJ2-7; d_call: -; v_call: TRBV6-2/TRBV6-3; cdr3_nt: TGTGCCAGCAGTTACGGGTTATACGAGCAGTACTTC; cdr3_aa: CASSYGLYEQYF
clone_size: -; j_call: TRBJ2-5; d_call: -; v_call: TRBV29-1; cdr3_nt: TGCAGCGTTAACGGGGTAGGGGGATGGGAGACCCAGTACTTC; cdr3_aa: CSVNGVGGWETQYF
clone_size: -; j_call: TRBJ1-2; d_call: -; v_call: TRBV6-5; cdr3_nt: TGTGCCAGCAGTTACACGGGGGGGCTTGGCTACACCTTC; cdr3_aa: CASSYTGGLGYTF
clone_size: -; j_call: TRBJ1-6; d_call: TRBD1; v_call: TRBV5-1; cdr3_nt: TGCGCCAGCAGCTTGGGGACAGGACGAAATACACCCCTCCACTTT; cdr3_aa: CASSLGTGRNTPLHF
clone_size: many; j_call: TRBJ1-1; d_call: TRBD1; v_call: TRBV12-3/TRBV12-4; cdr3_nt: TGTGCCAGCAGGAGACAGGGGAACACTGAAGCTTTCTTT; cdr3_aa: CASRRQGNTEAFF
clone_size: -; j_call: TRBJ2-3; d_call: TRBD1; v_call: TRBV12-3/TRBV12-4; cdr3_nt: TGTGCCAGCAGCTGGGACAGGGCAAGGAATACGCTGTATTTT; cdr3_aa: CASSWDRARNTLYF
clone_size: -; j_call: TRBJ1-3; d_call: -; v_call: TRBV5-1; cdr3_nt: TGCTCCAGCAGTTTGGTTGGCTCTGGAAACACCATATATTTT; cdr3_aa: CSSSLVGSGNTIYF
clone_size: -; j_call: TRBJ1-2; d_call: -; v_call: TRBV11-1; cdr3_nt: TGTGCCAGCAGCTTTATGGACAGTATCTATGGCTACACCTTC; cdr3_aa: CASSFMDSIYGYTF
clone_size: -; j_call: TRBJ1-5; d_call: -; v_call: TRBV30; cdr3_nt: TGTGCCTGGAGTAGGTTCGGACCAGAGAGCAATGAGCCCCAGCATTTT; cdr3_aa: CAWSRFGPESNEPQHF
clone_size: -; j_call: TRBJ1-4; d_call: -; v_call: TRBV6-5; cdr3_nt: TGTGCCAGCAGTTGGATAGCAACTAATGAAAAACTTTTTTTT; cdr3_aa: CASSWIATNEKLFF
clone_size: once; j_call: TRBJ2-1; d_call: TRBD1; v_call: TRBV4-2; cdr3_nt: TGTGCCAGCAGCACTCGGGACAGGGTCAATGAGCAATTCTTC; cdr3_aa: CASSTRDRVNEQFF
clone_size: -; j_call: TRBJ1-1; d_call: -; v_call: TRBV6-5; cdr3_nt: TGTGCCAGCAGTCCCATGGGCGGGCTAGGGGACATTGAAGCTTTCTTT; cdr3_aa: CASSPMGGLGDIEAFF
clone_size: -; j_call: TRBJ2-7; d_call: -; v_call: TRBV12-3/TRBV12-4; cdr3_nt: TGTGTCCGCAGTTCCCGCCCCTACAAGCAGTACTTC; cdr3_aa: CVRSSRPYKQYF
clone_size: -; j_call: TRBJ2-1; d_call: -; v_call: TRBV11-2; cdr3_nt: TGTGCCAGCAGCTTAGGAGCACGAGGGGCCAACAATGAGCAATTCTTC; cdr3_aa: CASSLGARGANNEQFF
clone_size: -; j_call: TRBJ2-7; d_call: -; v_call: TRBV11-2; cdr3_nt: TGTGCCAGCAGCTTGACAAATATCTACGAGCAGTACTTC; cdr3_aa: CASSLTNIYEQYF
clone_size: many; j_call: TRBJ2-7; d_call: -; v_call: TRBV5-6; cdr3_nt: TGTGCCAGCAGCTTGATCGGGGCCTCCTACGAGCAGTACTTC; cdr3_aa: CASSLIGASYEQYF
clone_size: -; j_call: TRBJ2-3; d_call: -; v_call: TRBV11-2; cdr3_nt: TGTGCCAGCAACTTAAGACTAGGACGCACAGATACGCAGTATTTT; cdr3_aa: CASNLRLGRTDTQYF
clone_size: -; j_call: TRBJ1-2; d_call: -; v_call: TRBV5-4; cdr3_nt: TGTGCCAAGAGCGAGATCCACAGGGAGAATGGCTACACCTTC; cdr3_aa: CAKSEIHRENGYTF
clone_size: few; j_call: TRBJ2-5; d_call: TRBD2; v_call: TRBV28; cdr3_nt: TGTGCCAGCAGTCGACGGGGCGGGAGGCCGGAAGAGACCCAGTACTTC; cdr3_aa: CASSRRGGRPEETQYF
clone_size: -; j_call: TRBJ2-5; d_call: -; v_call: TRBV11-2; cdr3_nt: TGTGTCAGCACTTCACTGAGGGGCCCCGAGACCCAGTATTTC; cdr3_aa: CVSTSLRGPETQYF
clone_size: -; j_call: TRBJ1-2; d_call: TRBD1; v_call: TRBV28; cdr3_nt: TGTGCCAGCAGTCCATCCGGGACAGGGACCTATGGCTACACCTTC; cdr3_aa: CASSPSGTGTYGYTF